Listed here are 15 T cell receptor beta chains from one sample, sequenced in a study of cytomegalovirus exposure and HLA in healthy donors. The method was immunoSEQ multiplex PCR; TCRdb's version includes in-frame clones alone and lacks a portion of them. The table lists approximately 100,000 clones, 70% to 90% of them singletons. Sequencing was done on a sample of PBMCs. All receptors derive from a woman aged 30 to 39 in good health and CMV-seronegative.

The J gene is TRBJ1-5, the V gene TRBV2, with a weak D call TRBD1 (5 bases). Germline values: CDR1 SNHLY, CDR2 FYNNEI. Deletions cut 8 bases from V and 9 bases from J, with 17 bases between. The CDR3 covers 13 residues. This CDR3 is CASSRDGGGPQHF. Written as DNA, the CDR3 is TGTGCCAGCTCCCGGGACGGCGGGGGGCCCCAGCATTTT.

CDR3 amino acids: CASSFGGTTTDTQYF. The CDR3 region has the DNA TGTGCCAGCAGCTTCGGCGGGACTACCACAGATACGCAGTATTTT. The chain links TRBV5-4 to TRBJ2-3; 7 nucleotides match TRBD2. The CDR3 totals 15 residues. The trim removed 2 bases at V and 2 bases at J, leaving 5 bases unmatched. Germline assignment: CDR1 SGHNT and CDR2 YYREEE (reference sequence).

V gene TRBV19 combines with J gene TRBJ1-1, with TRBD1 identical over 10 bases. V was clipped by 7 bases and J by 6 bases; unmatched bases: 8. The CDR3 sequence is 14 residues long. CDR1 LNHDA and CDR2 SQIVND come from the germline V gene (reference sequence). As DNA, the CDR3 is TGTGCCAGTAAACCGGACAGGGGGGTCCCTGAAGCTTTCTTT. Its translation: CASKPDRGVPEAFF.

The rearrangement uses TRBV11-1 and TRBJ1-1; perhaps TRBD1 as D (6 bases). The CDR3 loop spans 15 amino acids. Germline values: CDR1 SGHAT, CDR2 FQDESV (reference sequence). V was shortened by 4 bases and J by 3 bases, with 15 bases between the two germline ends. The CDR3 DNA follows: TGTGCCAGCAGCTCCTGGGAGGGGGGAGACACTGAAGCTTTCTTT. Amino acids: CASSSWEGGDTEAFF. Using reference TRBV11-1 and TRBJ1-1 for the parts outside the CDR3, the full variable domain is EAEVAQSPRYKITEKSQAVAFWCDPISGHATLYWYRQILGQGPELLVQFQDESVVDDSQLPKDRFSAERLKGVDSTLKIQPAELGDSAMYLCASSSWEGGDTEAFFGQGTRLTVV.

V and J are TRBV9 and TRBJ1-2, with D possibly TRBD1 on 6 matching bases. Germline V gene data show CDR1 as SGDLS and CDR2 as YYNGEE. V lost 4 bases to trimming and J lost 4 bases, with 14 bases between them. This CDR3 has 14 residues. CDR3: CASSPPTGSYGYTF. CDR3 sequence (DNA): TGTGCCAGCAGCCCGCCAACAGGGTCCTATGGCTACACCTTC.

The rearrangement uses TRBV19 and TRBJ1-1, with TRBD1 as a possible D gene (5 bases). Germline loops: CDR1 LNHDA, CDR2 SQIVND (reference sequence). The CDR3 covers 13 residues. V was trimmed by 8 bases and J by 4 bases, leaving 14 bases between them. This CDR3 reads CASSFGRGTEAFF. The DNA of the CDR3 is TGTGCCAGTTCTTTCGGAAGGGGCACTGAAGCTTTCTTT.

The gene calls are TRBV5-4 and TRBJ2-7, with 8 nucleotides matching TRBD1. The junction had 9 bases not matched to a gene; V was cut back by 4 bases and J by 0 bases. This CDR3 region has 16 residues. Germline V gene sequence: CDR1 SGHNT, CDR2 YYREEE (reference sequence). The CDR3 region has the DNA TGTGCCAGCAGCGTAGGGGACAGGCCCCCCTCCTACGAGCAGTACTTC. Translating gives CASSVGDRPPSYEQYF. The whole variable domain, filled in from reference TRBV5-4 and TRBJ2-7, reads ETGVTQSPTHLIKTRGQQVTLRCSSQSGHNTVSWYQQALGQGPQFIFQYYREEENGRGNFPPRFSGLQFPNYSSELNVNALELDDSALYLCASSVGDRPPSYEQYFGPGTRLTVT.

The chain has TRBV4-1 and TRBJ1-5; 8 nucleotides align to TRBD1. Per germline, CDR1 MGHRA and CDR2 YSYEKL. Trimming took 3 bases from V and 4 from J; bases not matched to a gene: 5. This CDR3 has 15 amino acids. CDR3 DNA: TGCGCCAGCAGCCATCGACAGGGGTGGAATCAGCCCCAGCATTTT. As protein: CASSHRQGWNQPQHF.

In this sample, this clone turned up a few times. The V gene is TRBV12-2, the J gene TRBJ1-2; TRBD1 reflects the table's D call only, with no check against the DNA. TRBV12-2 is reported as a pseudogene. The CDR3 loop spans 15 amino acids. The CDR3, as DNA: TGTGCAAGTCGCCCACACAATTGGACAGGGTATGGCTACACCTTC. It yields the protein CASRPHNWTGYGYTF.

The chain employs TRBV7-9 and TRBJ2-7; D remains unclear. The CDR3 consists of 12 residues. Looked up from germline, CDR1 is SEHNR and CDR2 is FQNEAQ (reference sequence). Trimming cost V 4 bases and J 7 bases, with 11 bases left between them. The DNA for the CDR3 is TGTGCCAGCAGCTCGGGTAGGCGAGAGCAGTACTTC. It translates to CASSSGRREQYF.

The chain couples TRBV10-3 to TRBJ1-2; 7 positions agree with TRBD1. CDR1 is ENHRY, CDR2 SYGVKD, per germline. CDR3 length equals 12 residues. After removal of 10 bases from V and 1 base from J, the junction contained 3 bases not matched to a gene. Written as DNA, the CDR3 is TGTGCCACCGGACAGGATAACTATGGCTACACCTTC. Amino acids: CATGQDNYGYTF.

V and J are TRBV5-1 and TRBJ2-3; D perhaps matches TRBD1 (6 bases). From germline, CDR1 is SGHRS and CDR2 YFSETQ. With 4 bases removed from V and 2 bases from J, the gap between germline ends came to 11 bases. The CDR3 spans 14 residues. The CDR3 DNA sequence: TGCGCCAGCAGCCCGGGACATTACACAGATACGCAGTATTTT. Translating it yields CASSPGHYTDTQYF.

CDR3 coding DNA: TGTGCCAGCAGAAAAAGGGGACTAGCGGGGAGCATGATTGGGACCGGGGAGCTGTTTTTT. Amino acids: CASRKRGLAGSMIGTGELFF. J is TRBJ2-2 and V is TRBV7-6; 13 nucleotides align to TRBD2. The CDR3 consists of 20 residues. Germline trimming cut 6 bases from V and 5 bases from J; bases unmatched to any gene: 18. CDR1 and CDR2 (germline): SGHVS, FNYEAQ.

The chain is built from TRBV27 and TRBJ2-7; 7 nucleotides line up with TRBD2. Germline V lookup: CDR1 MNHEY, CDR2 SMNVEV (reference sequence). Losses at the gene ends were 6 bases for V and 4 bases for J; bases not matched to a gene: 9. This CDR3 has 14 amino acids. The CDR3 DNA reads as TGTGCCAGCAGCCGGAGGGGAGGGTGGTACGAGCAGTACTTC. Its protein is CASSRRGGWYEQYF.

The V gene is TRBV5-5, the J gene TRBJ1-5; no reliable D call. This CDR3 spans 13 amino acids. Trimming took 0 bases from V and 9 from J, leaving 10 bases between them. Germline V lookup: CDR1 SGHKS, CDR2 YYEKEE (reference sequence). As DNA, the CDR3 is TGTGCCAGCAGCTTGGACGGGAGTTGGCCCCAGCATTTT. It encodes CASSLDGSWPQHF.